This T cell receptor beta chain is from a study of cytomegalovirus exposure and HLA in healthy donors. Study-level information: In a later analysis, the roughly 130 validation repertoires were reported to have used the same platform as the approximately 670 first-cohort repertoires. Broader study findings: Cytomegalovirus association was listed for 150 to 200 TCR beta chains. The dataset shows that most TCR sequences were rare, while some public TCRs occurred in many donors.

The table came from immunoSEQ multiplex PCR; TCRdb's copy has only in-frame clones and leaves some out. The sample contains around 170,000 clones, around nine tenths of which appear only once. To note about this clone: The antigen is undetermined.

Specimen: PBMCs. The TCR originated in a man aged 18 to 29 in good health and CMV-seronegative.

CDR3 nucleotides: TGCGCCAGCACCTACCTAGGGACTAGCATGAACGGGGAGCTGTTTTTT. Its translation is CASTYLGTSMNGELFF. This chain joins TRBV5-1 and TRBJ2-2, with 9 bases that match TRBD2. The CDR3 has 16 residues. V trimming: 6 bases; J trimming: 7 bases; junction bases outside the gene matches: 13. The germline CDR1 and CDR2 sequences are SGHRS and YFSETQ.